This TCR beta chain was retrieved from a study of memory CD4+ T cells and cytomegalovirus serostatus. Study as a whole: This sample comes from healthy Belgian adults, 8 to 10 CMV seropositive, 24 seronegative. Study outcomes and limitations: Of under 200 reported CMV TCRbeta sequences, around 63 were found in memory CD4+ repertoires.

V lost 2 bases and J lost 0; bases outside the gene matches: 4. The CDR3 runs 16 residues. Germline lookup yields CDR1 MNHEY and CDR2 SMNVEV (reference sequence). The sort gate was single viable CD3+CD4+CD8-CD45RO+ cells for memory CD4+ T cells. Comments on this clone: Its antigen is not identified.

Profiling relied on immunoSEQ multiplex PCR, and the TCRdb table lists in-frame clones only, not all of them. The sample has 40,000 to 45,000 clones; 75% to 85% are singletons. This rearrangement joins TRBV27 to TRBJ2-7; 10 bases align to TRBD2. The sequence was obtained from an adult in good health and CMV-seronegative. The specimen was memory CD4+ T cells from blood. The CDR3 here is CASSLLAGATSYEQYF. As DNA, the CDR3 is TGTGCCAGCAGTTTACTAGCGGGGGCCACCTCCTACGAGCAGTACTTC.